The clone carrying this TCR beta chain was seen a handful of times. Its antigen is currently unknown. CDR1 is SGHTA and CDR2 is FQGNSA in the germline V gene. The CDR3 totals 11 residues. Trimming took off 8 bases at V and 4 bases at J, with 7 bases between the two ends. The sample belongs to a study of beta chain features in type 1 diabetes. Study-wide points: Patients' naive, central memory and regulatory TCRB repertoires appeared more alike than those of healthy donors.

Isolated RNA was reverse transcribed in full, so expressed TCRB transcripts were sequenced. The table came from immunoSEQ multiplex PCR; TCRdb's copy has only in-frame clones and leaves some out. The table lists about 410,000 clones, about 14% of them singletons. The TCR sequence derives from a man between 25 and 39 years old in good health. Sequences were obtained from naive CD4+ T cells from blood. The genes are TRBV7-2 and TRBJ2-3; possibly TRBD2 for D (6 bases). CDR3 residues: CASGTSDTQYF. The CDR3, as DNA: TGTGCCAGCGGGACTTCAGATACGCAGTATTTT.